The 8 T cell receptor beta chains in this list originate from one sample, sequenced in a study of T cells in Graves' hyperthyroidism and ophthalmopathy. Amplified TCR beta CDR3 regions came from RNA transcripts. First-round RT-PCR of the TCR CDR3 relied on the HTBI primer set. One entry per CDR3 protein, called by TCRdb with MiXCR from the multiplex PCR reads. There are approximately 380,000 distinct CDR3 sequences in the sample; roughly 18% occur only once, and 35% to 45% lies in the top ten. The sample comprised blood. All receptors derive from a man younger than 35 with Graves' ophthalmopathy.

This clonotype was counted only a few times. This chain joins TRBV10-3 and TRBJ1-1; D might be TRBD1 (6 bases). Germline loops: CDR1 ENHRY, CDR2 SYGVKD. Trimming stripped 4 bases from V and 4 bases from J, with 22 bases between. The CDR3 loop spans 17 amino acids. The CDR3 reads CAISGGSVGGKGTEAFF. The CDR3 DNA sequence: TGTGCCATCAGTGGTGGTTCGGTAGGGGGAAAGGGCACTGAAGCTTTCTTT.

In its sample, this clonotype was seen a few times. This chain joins TRBV27 and TRBJ2-2; D gene ambiguous. With 2 bases removed from V and 6 bases from J, the gap between germline ends came to 10 bases. Germline-derived CDR1 and CDR2 are MNHEY and SMNVEV (reference sequence). The CDR3 is made up of 14 amino acids. The CDR3 reads CASSLALGSGELFF. In DNA form, the CDR3 reads TGTGCCAGCAGTTTAGCTCTCGGTTCCGGGGAGCTGTTTTTT.

This clonotype was observed at least ten times. The rearrangement links TRBV18 to TRBJ1-1; D not certain. The CDR3 consists of 14 residues. V lost 5 bases to trimming and J lost 1 base, with 11 bases between them. Germline V gene sequence: CDR1 KGHSH, CDR2 LQKENI. This CDR3 reads CASSSDGENTEAFF. DNA of the CDR3: TGTGCCAGCTCATCCGACGGAGAGAACACTGAAGCTTTCTTT.

The chain couples TRBV10-3 to TRBJ1-1; the match to TRBD1 covers 7 bases. CDR1 is ENHRY and CDR2 is SYGVKD in the germline V gene. This CDR3 is built from 15 residues. V lost 10 bases, J lost 3 bases, and 14 bases stayed unmatched. DNA of the CDR3: TGTGCCAACAGGGGCCAATCGGGACCCGACACTGAAGCTTTCTTT. Protein sequence: CANRGQSGPDTEAFF.

V is TRBV10-2 and J is TRBJ2-3, with D perhaps matching TRBD1 or TRBD2 (6 bases each). Trimming stripped 10 bases from V and 3 bases from J, with 20 bases between. Germline CDR1 is WSHSY and CDR2 is SAAADI. The CDR3 loop spans 15 amino acids. This CDR3 is CATRSKRGVTDTQYF. The CDR3 DNA reads as TGCGCCACCCGAAGTAAGAGGGGGGTGACAGATACGCAGTATTTT.

This clonotype was seen a handful of times. The J gene is TRBJ2-5, the V gene TRBV2; TRBD1 agrees at 12 bases. Trimming removed 9 bases from V and 0 bases from J; junction bases left unmatched: 17. This CDR3 contains 19 residues. Germline V gene sequence: CDR1 SNHLY, CDR2 FYNNEI. The CDR3 nucleotides read TGTGCCAGTAGTATAGGAGGGACAGGGGGCCTTGGGAACCAAGAGACCCAGTACTTC. Protein: CASSIGGTGGLGNQETQYF.

The rearrangement uses TRBV28 and TRBJ2-2, with D hard to call. The V end was cut by 2 bases, the J end by 6 bases, with 13 bases between. Germline V gene data show CDR1 as MDHEN and CDR2 as SYDVKM. This CDR3 has 15 residues. DNA for the CDR3: TGTGCCAGCAGTTTAGGTGCAGGCCGGGCCGGGGAGCTGTTTTTT. This encodes CASSLGAGRAGELFF.

There are many counts of this clonotype. This sequence joins TRBV6-1 and TRBJ1-1, with D tentatively TRBD1 (5 bases). Trimming pared 8 bases from V and 5 bases from J, leaving 24 bases between. CDR1 and CDR2 (germline): MNHNS, SASEGT. CDR3 length: 16 amino acids. The CDR3 bases are TGTGCCAGCTACCCCCAGGGCGGAGTAGGTTCTACTGAAGCTTTCTTT. Amino acids: CASYPQGGVGSTEAFF.